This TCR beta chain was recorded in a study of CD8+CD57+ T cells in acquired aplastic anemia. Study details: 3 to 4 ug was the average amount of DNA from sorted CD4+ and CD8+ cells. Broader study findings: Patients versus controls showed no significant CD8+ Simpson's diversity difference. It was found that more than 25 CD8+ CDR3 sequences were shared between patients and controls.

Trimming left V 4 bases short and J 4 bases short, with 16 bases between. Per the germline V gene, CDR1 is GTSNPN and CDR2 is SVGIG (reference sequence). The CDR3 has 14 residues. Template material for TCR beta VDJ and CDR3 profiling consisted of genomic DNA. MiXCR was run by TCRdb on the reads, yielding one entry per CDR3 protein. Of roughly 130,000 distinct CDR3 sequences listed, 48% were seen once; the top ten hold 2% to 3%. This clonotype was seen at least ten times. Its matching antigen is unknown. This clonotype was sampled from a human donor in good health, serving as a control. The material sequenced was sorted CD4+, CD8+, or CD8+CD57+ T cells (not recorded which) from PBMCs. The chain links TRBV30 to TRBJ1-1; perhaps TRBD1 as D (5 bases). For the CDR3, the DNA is TGTGCCTGGAACGGTAGAGGGGAGGGCACTGAAGCTTTCTTT. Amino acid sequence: CAWNGRGEGTEAFF. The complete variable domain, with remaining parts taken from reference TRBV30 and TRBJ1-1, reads SQTIHQWPATLVQPVGSPLSLECTVEGTSNPNLYWYRQAAGRGLQLLFYSVGIGQISSEVPQNLSASRPQDRQFILSSKKLLLSDSGFYLCAWNGRGEGTEAFFGQGTRLTVV.